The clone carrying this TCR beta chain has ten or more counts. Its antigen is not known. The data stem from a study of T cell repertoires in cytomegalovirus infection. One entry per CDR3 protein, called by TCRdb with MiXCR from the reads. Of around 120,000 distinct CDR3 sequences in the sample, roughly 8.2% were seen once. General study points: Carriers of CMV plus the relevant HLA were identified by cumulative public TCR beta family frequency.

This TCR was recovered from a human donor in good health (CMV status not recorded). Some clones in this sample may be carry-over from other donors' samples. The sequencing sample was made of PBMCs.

The CDR3 here is CASSLAGVSNTEAFF. Written as DNA, the CDR3 is TGTGCCAGCAGCTTAGCGGGTGTTTCCAACACTGAAGCTTTCTTT. This sequence joins TRBV7-2 and TRBJ1-1; D is unclear. Per the germline V gene, CDR1 is SGHTA and CDR2 is FQGNSA. V was cut by 0 bases and J by 2 bases, with 10 bases left in between. The CDR3 is 15 amino acids. Full variable domain (missing parts from reference TRBV7-2 and TRBJ1-1): GAGVSQSPSNKVTEKGKDVELRCDPISGHTALYWYRQSLGQGLEFLIYFQGNSAPDKSGLPSDRFSAERTGGSVSTLTIQRTQQEDSAVYLCASSLAGVSNTEAFFGQGTRLTVV.